The next 20 T cell receptor beta chains were all read from a single sample in a study of shared clonotypes between healthy human individuals. Clones were read by immunoSEQ multiplex PCR, and TCRdb kept only the in-frame ones, dropping some. The data show about 2,500,000 clones, over 85% seen once. The sequenced sample consisted of naive CD4+ T cells sorted from blood. Subset in this sample: CD45RA+ positively selected. The receptors here all came from a young man in good health.

V is TRBV4-3 and J is TRBJ2-5, with a weak D call TRBD1 (6 bases). Between the trimmed V and J ends, which lost 5 bases and 5 bases, there was a span of 12 bases. Germline V gene sequence: CDR1 LGHNA, CDR2 YSLEER. The CDR3 extends over 13 amino acids. The CDR3 region has the DNA TGCGCCAGCAGCTTCAACAGGGCTGAGACCCAGTACTTC. It yields the protein CASSFNRAETQYF.

V gene TRBV6-5 combines with J gene TRBJ2-5; a possible D gene is TRBD1 (6 bases). Trimming left V 2 bases short and J 0 bases short, with 13 bases between. The CDR3 has 16 residues. Germline V lookup: CDR1 MNHEY, CDR2 SVGAGI. The CDR3 spells CASSYHRVGYQETQYF. The CDR3 DNA is TGTGCCAGCAGTTACCACAGGGTGGGATACCAAGAGACCCAGTACTTC.

The rearrangement links TRBV7-9 to TRBJ1-1; D might be TRBD1 (5 bases). This CDR3 has 14 amino acids. Germline V lookup: CDR1 SEHNR, CDR2 FQNEAQ (reference sequence). V dropped 9 bases and J dropped 2 bases, with 16 bases sitting between them. CDR3 nucleotide sequence: TGTGCCAGTAGGGGTTATCAGGGCAACACTGAAGCTTTCTTT. Translated, it gives CASRGYQGNTEAFF.

The V call is TRBV11-2, the J call TRBJ1-2; D might be TRBD1 (5 bases). CDR3 length: 14 residues. The germline V gene has CDR1 SGHAT and CDR2 FQNNGV. With 5 bases removed from V and 8 bases from J, the gap between germline ends came to 18 bases. This chain's CDR3 is CASSLRDGYEGYTF. CDR3 nucleotide sequence: TGTGCCAGCAGCCTACGGGACGGCTATGAGGGCTACACCTTC.

The chain employs TRBV7-9 and TRBJ2-1; 9 bases align to TRBD1. V was clipped by 7 bases and J by 8 bases; unmatched bases: 12. The CDR3 totals 15 residues. Germline V CDR1 and CDR2: SEHNR, FQNEAQ (reference sequence). CDR3 in DNA: TGTGCCAGCACCATTGGGGACAGGGACAAATATGAGCAGTTCTTC. Its translation: CASTIGDRDKYEQFF.

This clone was seen once. Written as DNA, the CDR3 is TGTGCCAGCAGTTCTCGGGACAGGGGGGGGCTTCTTGGTGGCTACACCTTC. This codes for CASSSRDRGGLLGGYTF. The chain links TRBV28 to TRBJ1-2; 11 bases agree with TRBD1. The J segment lost 7 bases and the V segment lost 4 bases, leaving 14 bases of the junction unmatched. Germline V lookup: CDR1 MDHEN, CDR2 SYDVKM. CDR3 length: 17 amino acids.

The rearrangement joins TRBV4-1 to TRBJ2-3; no clear D gene. The V gene's germline CDR1 is MGHRA and CDR2 YSYEKL. The CDR3 totals 15 residues. V gave up 3 bases and J gave up 3 bases, with 13 bases separating them. The CDR3 nucleotides read TGCGCCAGCAGCCAGACCAGCTCTACTACAGATACGCAGTATTTT. This codes for CASSQTSSTTDTQYF.

Here the CDR3 reads CATSMRGRTEQYF. CDR3 DNA: TGTGCCACCAGCATGAGGGGGCGAACAGAGCAGTACTTC. The chain carries TRBV15 and TRBJ2-7, with 7 bases identical to TRBD1. CDR3 length: 13 amino acids. The J segment lost 7 bases and the V segment lost 4 bases, leaving 7 bases of the junction unmatched. Germline V lookup: CDR1 LNHNV, CDR2 YYDKDF (reference sequence).

In this sample, this clone turned up once. The chain couples TRBV18 to TRBJ1-1; D is undetermined. Trimming cost V 2 bases and J 3 bases, with 13 bases left between them. CDR3 length: 15 amino acids. CDR1 and CDR2 from the germline V gene are KGHSH and LQKENI. CDR3 protein: CASSPFLQPDTEAFF. In DNA form, the CDR3 reads TGTGCCAGCTCACCATTTTTACAGCCGGACACTGAAGCTTTCTTT.

The gene calls are TRBV7-9 and TRBJ2-5; 7 bases align to TRBD2. Germline CDR1 and CDR2: SEHNR and FQNEAQ (reference sequence). V gave up 4 bases and J gave up 3 bases; unmatched junction bases: 17. The CDR3 has 18 amino acids. CDR3: CASSSAKKAGLAEETQYF. In nucleotides, the CDR3 is TGTGCCAGCAGCTCAGCGAAGAAAGCGGGGCTAGCGGAAGAGACCCAGTACTTC.

This clone was found once. The rearrangement joins TRBV5-1 to TRBJ2-3; D may be TRBD1 (6 bases). The CDR3 runs 16 residues. Germline V gene data show CDR1 as SGHRS and CDR2 as YFSETQ. Trimming shortened V by 7 bases and J by 0 bases, and 18 bases separated the two germline ends. The CDR3 is CASRVGGSGSTDTQYF. CDR3 nucleotide sequence: TGCGCCAGCCGGGTAGGGGGAAGCGGAAGCACAGATACGCAGTATTTT.

This chain connects TRBV7-9 to TRBJ2-5, with 8 bases fitting TRBD2. Germline CDR1 and CDR2: SEHNR and FQNEAQ (reference sequence). CDR3 length: 15 amino acids. V gave up 5 bases and J gave up 1 base; unmatched junction bases: 6. The CDR3 DNA reads TGTGCCAGCAGCGCCCCCGGGGGGGTCCAAGAGACCCAGTACTTC. Its protein is CASSAPGGVQETQYF. The full variable domain, completed using reference TRBV7-9 and TRBJ2-5, is DTGVSQNPRHKITKRGQNVTFRCDPISEHNRLYWYRQTLGQGPEFLTYFQNEAQLEKSRLLSDRFSAERPKGSFSTLEIQRTEQGDSAMYLCASSAPGGVQETQYFGPGTRLLVL.

J is TRBJ2-7 and V is TRBV30; the D gene is possibly TRBD2 (6 bases). The CDR3 consists of 12 residues. Germline CDR1 GTSNPN, CDR2 SVGIG (reference sequence). The V end lost 7 bases, the J end lost 7 bases, and 17 bases lay between the germline ends. The CDR3 DNA follows: TGTGCCTACACAAGGATGGGGGGAGAGCAGTACTTC. Amino acid sequence: CAYTRMGGEQYF.

The chain combines TRBV4-1 with TRBJ2-7, with TRBD2 identical over 7 bases. The V gene end was trimmed by 1 base and the J gene end by 7 bases; junction bases not matched to a gene: 7. In germline, CDR1 is MGHRA, CDR2 YSYEKL. This CDR3 contains 14 residues. The DNA of the CDR3 is TGCGCCAGCAGCCAAGCGGCGGGAGTGGGTGAGCAGTACTTC. Translation gives CASSQAAGVGEQYF.

The J gene is TRBJ1-3, the V gene TRBV30; D possibly corresponds to TRBD1 (5 bases). Trimming left V 2 bases short and J 4 bases short, with 9 bases between. CDR1 and CDR2 (germline): GTSNPN, SVGIG (reference sequence). CDR3 length: 13 amino acids. The CDR3 DNA sequence: TGTGCCTGGAGTCCACACAGGGGAAACACCATATATTTT. This translates into CAWSPHRGNTIYF.

The J gene is TRBJ1-1, the V gene TRBV30; 7 positions match TRBD1. CDR3 size: 14 residues. J gave up 3 bases and V 3 bases, and 7 bases lay outside the gene matches. Germline CDR1 and CDR2: GTSNPN and SVGIG (reference sequence). As DNA, the CDR3 is TGTGCCTGGAGGGACAGGAGGAGCGACACTGAAGCTTTCTTT. Amino acid sequence: CAWRDRRSDTEAFF.

This clone was seen a single time. The chain employs TRBV29-1 and TRBJ2-1; D not resolved. CDR1 SQVTM and CDR2 ANQGSEA come from the germline V gene. CDR3 size: 14 residues. V was shortened by 2 bases and J by 7 bases, with 15 bases between the two germline ends. CDR3 coding DNA: TGCAGCGTTGAAAGATTTGCGCTGGGGAATGAGCAGTTCTTC. It translates to CSVERFALGNEQFF.

The rearrangement uses TRBV2 and TRBJ2-1, with D hard to call. CDR3 length: 12 amino acids. Looked up from germline, CDR1 is SNHLY and CDR2 is FYNNEI. The V gene lost 1 base and the J gene lost 6 bases, with 4 bases spanning the gap. CDR3: CASSEDPNEQFF. The DNA of the CDR3 is TGTGCCAGCAGTGAAGATCCCAATGAGCAGTTCTTC.

The chain combines TRBV6-5 with TRBJ2-1; TRBD2 matches 8 bases. This CDR3 region has 13 residues. Unmatched junction bases numbered 12, after V lost 5 bases and J lost 15 bases. Germline CDR1 and CDR2: MNHEY and SVGAGI. The DNA of the CDR3 is TGTGCCAGCAGTGAACTCGTAAGCGGGAGCTTGTTCTTC. Its translation: CASSELVSGSLFF.

The chain carries TRBV7-6 and TRBJ2-1; D is undetermined. The germline CDR1 and CDR2 sequences are SGHVS and FNYEAQ. The V end lost 2 bases, the J end lost 3 bases, and 5 bases lay between the germline ends. The CDR3 consists of 13 residues. DNA for the CDR3: TGTGCCAGCAGCTTAAGGGACTACAATGAGCAGTTCTTC. This translates into CASSLRDYNEQFF.